This TCR beta chain was observed in a study of T cell responses to AZD1222 COVID-19 vaccine. Some clones are missing from TCRdb's copy, which holds only in-frame ones; the method was immunoSEQ multiplex PCR. The profile covers 98,000 or so clones, with 85% to 90% appearing a single time and about a sixth taken by the ten largest. The CDR3 covers 19 residues. Germline loops: CDR1 WNHNN, CDR2 SYGVQD (reference sequence). With V trimmed by 4 bases and J by 0 bases, 5 bases remained unmatched. This clone came up once. As yet, its antigen is unknown. Points from the study as a whole: Donors were chiefly white British, with a greater number of females, and clonal diversity was perhaps underestimated. Seropositive AZD1222 recipients at baseline numbered only 6 or 7.

This TCR was sampled from an adult who received the AZD1222 COVID-19 vaccine. The sequenced sample was peripheral blood, obtained 28 days after the second AZD1222 dose. V is TRBV10-1 and J is TRBJ2-2, with 16 nucleotides matching TRBD2. Here the CDR3 reads CASSAAGLAGGTNTGELFF. The CDR3 DNA reads as TGCGCCAGCAGTGCGGCGGGACTAGCGGGAGGGACGAACACCGGGGAGCTGTTTTTT.